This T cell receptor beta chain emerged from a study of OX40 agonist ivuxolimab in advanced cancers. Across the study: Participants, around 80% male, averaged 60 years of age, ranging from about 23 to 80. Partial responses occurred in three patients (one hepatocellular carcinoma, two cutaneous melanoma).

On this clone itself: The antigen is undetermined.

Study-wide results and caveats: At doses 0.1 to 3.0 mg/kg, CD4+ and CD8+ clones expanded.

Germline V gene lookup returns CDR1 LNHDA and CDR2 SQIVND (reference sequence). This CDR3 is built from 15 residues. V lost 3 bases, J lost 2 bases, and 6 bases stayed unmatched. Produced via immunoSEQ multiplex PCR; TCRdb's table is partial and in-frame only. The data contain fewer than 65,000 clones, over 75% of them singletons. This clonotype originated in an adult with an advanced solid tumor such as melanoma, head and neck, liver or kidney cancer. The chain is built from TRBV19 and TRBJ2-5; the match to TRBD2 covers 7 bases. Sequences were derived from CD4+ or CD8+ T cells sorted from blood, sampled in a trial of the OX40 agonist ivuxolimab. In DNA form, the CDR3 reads TGTGCCAGTAGTATCTCGCCGGGACTACAAGAGACCCAGTACTTC. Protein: CASSISPGLQETQYF.